The TCR beta chain described here comes from a study of cytomegalovirus exposure and HLA in healthy donors. The length of the CDR3 is 13 residues. Germline V gene lookup returns CDR1 MNHNS and CDR2 SASEGT. The V gene end was trimmed by 7 bases and the J gene end by 7 bases; junction bases not matched to a gene: 4. About this clone itself: Its antigen is as yet unknown.

Libraries were prepared by immunoSEQ multiplex PCR; TCRdb keeps only in-frame clonotypes and omits some of them. The data contain 120,000 or so clones, 85% to 90% of them singletons. Donors were drawn from the approximately 110-subject validation cohort, separate from the approximately 700-subject first cohort. Study-wide findings and caveats: That first-cohort TCR clusters tended to co-occur in the 90 to 150 validation repertoires was found in a later analysis. Cytomegalovirus status was reportedly diagnosed by the classifier with high specificity and sensitivity.

This TCR derives from a woman younger than 35 in good health and CMV-seronegative. The sequencing input was PBMCs. The rearrangement links TRBV6-1 to TRBJ1-6, with 7 bases aligning to TRBD1. CDR3 coding DNA: TGTGCCAGCATCATGGACAGGAATTCACCCCTCCACTTT. Its protein is CASIMDRNSPLHF.